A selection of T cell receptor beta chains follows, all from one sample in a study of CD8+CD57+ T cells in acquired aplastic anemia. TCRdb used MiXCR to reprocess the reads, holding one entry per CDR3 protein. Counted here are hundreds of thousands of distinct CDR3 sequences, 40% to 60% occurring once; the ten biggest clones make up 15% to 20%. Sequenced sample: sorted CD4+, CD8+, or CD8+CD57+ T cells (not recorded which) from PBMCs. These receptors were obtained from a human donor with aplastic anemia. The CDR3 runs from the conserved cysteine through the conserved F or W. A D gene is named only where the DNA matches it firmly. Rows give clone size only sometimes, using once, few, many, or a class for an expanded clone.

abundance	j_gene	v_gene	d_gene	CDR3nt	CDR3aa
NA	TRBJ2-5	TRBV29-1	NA	TGCAGCGTTGAACTCGGGGGCCGGGGGGAGACCCAGTACTTC	CSVELGGRGETQYF
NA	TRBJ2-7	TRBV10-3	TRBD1	TGTGCCATCAGAACGACAGGGGGCTACGAGCAGTACTTC	CAIRTTGGYEQYF
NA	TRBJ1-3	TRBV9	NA	TGTGCCAGCAGCGTAGAGGGCGGGGGGGCCTCTGGAAACACCATATATTTT	CASSVEGGGASGNTIYF
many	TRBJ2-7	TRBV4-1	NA	TGCGCCAGCAGCCATGAAAGGGGCTTCTACGAGCAGTACTTC	CASSHERGFYEQYF
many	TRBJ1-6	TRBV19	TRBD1	TGTGCCAGTAGTTGGGACAGTAACTATAATTCACCCCTCCACTTT	CASSWDSNYNSPLHF
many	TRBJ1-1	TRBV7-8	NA	TGTGCCAGCGTTAGCTATTTGGGGAGCACTGAAGCTTTCTTT	CASVSYLGSTEAFF
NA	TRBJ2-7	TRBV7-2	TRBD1	TGTGCCAGCAGCCAAGGGCCCCAGCCGCCGGGACAGGGTCGACCCGAGCAGTACTTC	CASSQGPQPPGQGRPEQYF
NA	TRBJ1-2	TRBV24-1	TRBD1	TGTGCCACTAGTCAGGGGGGCTACTATGGCTACACCTTC	CATSQGGYYGYTF
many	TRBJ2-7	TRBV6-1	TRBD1	TGTGCCAGCAGTGAACGGGACAGATCCTACGAGCAGTACTTC	CASSERDRSYEQYF
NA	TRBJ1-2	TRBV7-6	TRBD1	TGTGCCAGCAGCCACTTGTTCCGGGACAGGATTAATGGCTACACCTTC	CASSHLFRDRINGYTF
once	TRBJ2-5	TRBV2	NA	TGTGCCAGCAGAGAAAGTGTAGGGGATGGGGAGACCCAGTACTTC	CASRESVGDGETQYF
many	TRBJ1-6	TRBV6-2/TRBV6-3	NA	TGTGCCAGCAGCCTGAATTCACCCCTCCACTTT	CASSLNSPLHF
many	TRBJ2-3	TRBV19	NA	TGTGCCAGTAGCGGCTTGCAAGATACGCAGTATTTT	CASSGLQDTQYF
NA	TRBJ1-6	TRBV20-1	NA	TGCAGTGCGCCAGCCCCAGGGGCAGGCAGCTCCTATAATTCACCCCTCCACTTT	CSAPAPGAGSSYNSPLHF
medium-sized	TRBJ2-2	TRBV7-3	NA	TGTGCCAGCAGCTTAACTACCGATTTGCCCGGGGAGCTGTTTTTT	CASSLTTDLPGELFF
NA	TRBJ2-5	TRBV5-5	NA	TGCGCCAGCAGCATTCAGGGGGGGGAGACCCAGTACTTC	CASSIQGGETQYF
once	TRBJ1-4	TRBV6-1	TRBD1	TGTGCCAGCAGGGGACAGGGACCTAATGAAAAACTGTTTTTT	CASRGQGPNEKLFF
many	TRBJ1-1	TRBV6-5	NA	TGTGCCAGCAGCCAGACTCCATGGGTTGACACTGAAGCTTTCTTT	CASSQTPWVDTEAFF
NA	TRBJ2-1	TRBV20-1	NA	TGCAGTGCACGGACGAACAATGAGCAGTTCTTC	CSARTNNEQFF
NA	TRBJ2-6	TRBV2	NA	TGTGCCAGCAGTGTCTGGCGTTCGGGGGCCAACGTCCTGACTTTC	CASSVWRSGANVLTF